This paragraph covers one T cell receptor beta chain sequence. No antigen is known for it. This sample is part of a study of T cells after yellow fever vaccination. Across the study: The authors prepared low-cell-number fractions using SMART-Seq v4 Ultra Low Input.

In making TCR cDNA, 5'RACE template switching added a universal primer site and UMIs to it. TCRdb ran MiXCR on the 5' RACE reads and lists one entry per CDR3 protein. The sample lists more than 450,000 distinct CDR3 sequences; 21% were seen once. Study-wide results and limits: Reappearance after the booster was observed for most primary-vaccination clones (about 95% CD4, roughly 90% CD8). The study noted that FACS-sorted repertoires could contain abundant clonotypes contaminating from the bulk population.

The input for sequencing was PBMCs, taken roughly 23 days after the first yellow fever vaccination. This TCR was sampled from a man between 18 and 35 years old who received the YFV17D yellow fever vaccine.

CDR3 residues: CASIRGQGPGELFF. In DNA form, the CDR3 reads TGTGCCAGCATCCGAGGACAGGGCCCCGGGGAGCTGTTTTTT. The gene calls are TRBV12-3 or TRBV12-4 and TRBJ2-2; 8 bases match TRBD1. This CDR3 has 14 residues. Unmatched junction bases numbered 7, after V lost 7 bases and J lost 6 bases.